The present TCR beta chain was sequenced within a study of cytotoxic CD8 clonotypes in ibrutinib-treated CLL. Whole-study context: The taking of response samples occurred after a median roughly 12 months of treatment, with a range of 6 to 36. Study conclusions and caveats: Sustained-remission and progressing patients had different sampling times. Baseline levels of clonality went above those of age-matched healthy donors and moved with circulating CD8+ T-cell counts. Public clonotypes, an uncommon group, contracted or remained stable on treatment.

V dropped 8 bases and J dropped 3 bases, with 17 bases sitting between them. Per germline, CDR1 MNHEY and CDR2 SMNVEV (reference sequence). The CDR3 is 15 amino acids. Assay used: immunoSEQ multiplex PCR; TCRdb lists only in-frame clones, some missing. The profile shows over 150,000 clones, roughly 86% of them singletons. Remarks on this clone: What it binds is unknown.

The V gene is TRBV27, the J gene TRBJ2-1; a possible D gene is TRBD1 (6 bases). This clonotype was obtained from a human donor with chronic lymphocytic leukemia. Here the sequenced sample was PBMCs, taken after 12 months of ibrutinib treatment. This CDR3 reads CASRITGQVYNEQFF. In DNA form, the CDR3 reads TGTGCCAGCCGAATTACAGGGCAAGTCTACAATGAGCAGTTCTTC.